The rows below give T cell receptor beta chains drawn from one sample of a study of shared clonotypes between healthy human individuals. This table comes from immunoSEQ multiplex PCR, and its TCRdb copy is limited to in-frame clones, with some not included. Of 1.5 million to 2.5 million clones in the sample, approximately 95% were seen once. The sequencing input was naive CD8+ T cells sorted from blood. The receptors come from a man in his late teens or twenties in good health. CDR3s include the opening cysteine and the closing phenylalanine or tryptophan. D genes are given only for firm matches. The size field is filled for only some rows; it gives once, few, many or a size class.

clone_size,j_call,d_call,v_call,cdr3_nt,cdr3_aa
once,TRBJ1-1,-,TRBV18,TGTGCCAGCTCACCCCTCAACACTGAAGCTTTCTTT,CASSPLNTEAFF
-,TRBJ2-7,TRBD1,TRBV15,TGTGCCACCAGCAGAGGACAGGGGGCCTACGAGCAGTACTTC,CATSRGQGAYEQYF
-,TRBJ2-3,TRBD1,TRBV4-1,TGCGCCAGCAGCCAGGAAAGGACAGGGGGCGAGGAAGATACGCAGTATTTT,CASSQERTGGEEDTQYF
-,TRBJ1-1,TRBD1,TRBV29-1,TGCAGCGTTTGGACAGGGTTTGACACTGAAGCTTTCTTT,CSVWTGFDTEAFF
-,TRBJ2-7,-,TRBV11-2,TGTGCCAGCACAATCGGGGATCCCTACGAGCAGTACTTC,CASTIGDPYEQYF
-,TRBJ2-7,-,TRBV6-5,TGTGCCAGCAGTTACTCCGGGACGGACTCCTACGAGCAGTACTTC,CASSYSGTDSYEQYF
-,TRBJ2-7,-,TRBV4-1,TGCGCCAGCAGCCCTCCAGGGGCACCCTACGAGCAGTACTTC,CASSPPGAPYEQYF
-,TRBJ2-7,TRBD1,TRBV4-1,TGCGCCAGCAGCCAGATGACAGGGTCCTACGAGCAGTACTTC,CASSQMTGSYEQYF
-,TRBJ2-7,TRBD1,TRBV4-3,TGCGCCAGCAGCCAAGAGAGGACAGGGTACTACGAGCAGTACTTC,CASSQERTGYYEQYF
-,TRBJ2-1,-,TRBV4-3,TGCGCCAGCGGACAACTCGGGTCCTACAATGAGCAGTTCTTC,CASGQLGSYNEQFF
-,TRBJ2-1,-,TRBV9,TGTGCCAGCAGCGTAGCTGGAGGGAGGAATGAGCAGTTCTTC,CASSVAGGRNEQFF
-,TRBJ1-1,-,TRBV28,TGTGCCAGCAGTTGGGAGGTTTGGGAAGGAACTGAAGCTTTCTTT,CASSWEVWEGTEAFF
-,TRBJ2-1,TRBD2,TRBV30,TGTGCCTGGAGTGTAGGGGTAAGCGGGGGTTACGAGCAGTTCTTC,CAWSVGVSGGYEQFF
-,TRBJ2-7,TRBD2,TRBV5-1,TGCGCCAGCAGCGCCCGGGGGGGCCACGAGCAGTACTTC,CASSARGGHEQYF
-,TRBJ1-1,-,TRBV4-1,TGCGCCAGCAGCCCCCAGCCCGGTCAGGCGGAGAGGACTGAAGCTTTCTTT,CASSPQPGQAERTEAFF
-,TRBJ1-2,-,TRBV9,TGTGCCAGCAGCGTAGGGGGCGATTATCACTATGGCTACACCTTC,CASSVGGDYHYGYTF
-,TRBJ2-1,TRBD2,TRBV9,TGTGCCAGCAGCGTAGGTCTAGCGGGAGGTGGTGAGCAGTTCTTC,CASSVGLAGGGEQFF
-,TRBJ2-7,TRBD2,TRBV4-3,TGCGCCAGCAGCCAAGGACCACTAGCGGGACGCGAGCAGTACTTC,CASSQGPLAGREQYF
few,TRBJ1-5,-,TRBV6-1,TGTGCCAGCAGTGACTGGGATACAAGCAATCAGCCCCAGCATTTT,CASSDWDTSNQPQHF
once,TRBJ1-1,-,TRBV7-9,TGTGCCAGCAGCTTATCCCCCACGAGACAGAACACTGAAGCTTTCTTT,CASSLSPTRQNTEAFF
-,TRBJ2-7,-,TRBV5-6,TGTGCCAGCAGCGTGGACAAGGGGGAGGGATACGAGCAGTACTTC,CASSVDKGEGYEQYF
-,TRBJ2-7,-,TRBV5-1,TGCGCCAGCAGCTTTCTGGGGTCCGAGCAGTACTTC,CASSFLGSEQYF
once,TRBJ2-3,TRBD2,TRBV4-1,TGCGCCAGCAGCCAAGAGTTCCCGGGACTAGCGACAGATACGCAGTATTTT,CASSQEFPGLATDTQYF
-,TRBJ2-7,-,TRBV4-1,TGCGCCAGCAGCCCCCCTCAAGCAGTCTTCGAGCAGTACTTC,CASSPPQAVFEQYF
-,TRBJ1-6,-,TRBV28,TGTGCCAGCAGTTTTCGGGGATCCTATAATTCACCCCTCCACTTT,CASSFRGSYNSPLHF
few,TRBJ1-1,-,TRBV18,TGTGCCAGCTCACTCCCGGGGAACACTGAAGCTTTCTTT,CASSLPGNTEAFF
once,TRBJ2-7,TRBD1,TRBV2,TGTGCCACCACGATGGACAGGGGAGACTACGAGCAGTACTTC,CATTMDRGDYEQYF
-,TRBJ2-7,-,TRBV27,TGTGCCAGCAGCCACGGCGGACCCTACGAGCAGTACTTC,CASSHGGPYEQYF
once,TRBJ2-2,TRBD1,TRBV4-1,TGCGCCACAGGGACAGGGGGCCTCCCGGGGACCGGGGAGCTGTTTTTT,CATGTGGLPGTGELFF
-,TRBJ2-7,-,TRBV5-6,TGTGCCAGCAGCTTCGGGGGTCCCTCCTACGAGCAGTACTTC,CASSFGGPSYEQYF
-,TRBJ1-2,-,TRBV7-2,TGTGCCAGCAGCTTAGACCGGGACCTCTACTATGGCTACACCTTC,CASSLDRDLYYGYTF
-,TRBJ2-1,TRBD2,TRBV4-3,TGCGCCAGCAGCCTCCTTGGCGGGGGGTCCTACAATGAGCAGTTCTTC,CASSLLGGGSYNEQFF
-,TRBJ2-1,-,TRBV4-3,TGCGCCAGCAGCCTGGTAAGGGGAAGCCCTTCCTACAATGAGCAGTTCTTC,CASSLVRGSPSYNEQFF
-,TRBJ2-7,-,TRBV27,TGTGCCAGCAGTTTAGGGGGGTCCTCCTACGAGCAGTACTTC,CASSLGGSSYEQYF
-,TRBJ1-6,TRBD1,TRBV19,TGTGCCAGCTCACAGGGGTCAGGCTCACCCCTCCACTTT,CASSQGSGSPLHF
-,TRBJ1-6,-,TRBV9,TGTGCCAGCAGCGTAGAAGGGGGACCCCTCCACTTT,CASSVEGGPLHF
-,TRBJ2-5,TRBD2,TRBV6-6,TGTGCCAGCAGTCCCCTACTGGCGGGGGGGACCCAGTACTTC,CASSPLLAGGTQYF
-,TRBJ1-3,-,TRBV19,TGTGCCAGTATTCCCGGGGCCCGAAACACCATATATTTT,CASIPGARNTIYF
-,TRBJ2-2,TRBD1,TRBV7-9,TGTGCCAGCAGCTTACCGGGACAGGGGAACACCGGGGAGCTGTTTTTT,CASSLPGQGNTGELFF
-,TRBJ1-2,-,TRBV4-1,TGCGCCAGCAGCCAGGGGCAGGCGTCTAACTATGGCTACACCTTC,CASSQGQASNYGYTF
-,TRBJ2-1,TRBD1,TRBV5-6,TGTGCCAGCAGCTCGACAGGGGACTACAATGAGCAGTTCTTC,CASSSTGDYNEQFF
-,TRBJ1-1,TRBD1,TRBV5-4,TGTGCCAGCTCGAGGGACAGTGACACTGAAGCTTTCTTT,CASSRDSDTEAFF
-,TRBJ1-2,-,TRBV27,TGTGCCAGCAGTTTCGGTGAGGGAGGCTATGGCTACACCTTC,CASSFGEGGYGYTF
-,TRBJ2-2,-,TRBV27,TGTGCCAGCAGCTATGCGGTGGGCTCCGGGTTGGACACCGGGGAGCTGTTTTTT,CASSYAVGSGLDTGELFF
-,TRBJ1-1,-,TRBV19,TGTGCCAGTAGTCACGGAAGCATGAACACTGAAGCTTTCTTT,CASSHGSMNTEAFF
-,TRBJ1-1,TRBD1,TRBV5-1,TGCGCCAGCAGCTCCCCAGCGGGGACAGGGAGGGGGAACACTGAAGCTTTCTTT,CASSSPAGTGRGNTEAFF
-,TRBJ1-2,TRBD1,TRBV9,TGTGCCAGCAGCGAGACAGGGACCGACGGCTACACCTTC,CASSETGTDGYTF
-,TRBJ2-1,-,TRBV2,TGTGCCAGCAGCCCTCCGAACAATGAGCAGTTCTTC,CASSPPNNEQFF
-,TRBJ1-5,-,TRBV7-9,TGTGCCAGCAGCTTAGATAGGTCGGTCGGTCAGCCCCAGCATTTT,CASSLDRSVGQPQHF